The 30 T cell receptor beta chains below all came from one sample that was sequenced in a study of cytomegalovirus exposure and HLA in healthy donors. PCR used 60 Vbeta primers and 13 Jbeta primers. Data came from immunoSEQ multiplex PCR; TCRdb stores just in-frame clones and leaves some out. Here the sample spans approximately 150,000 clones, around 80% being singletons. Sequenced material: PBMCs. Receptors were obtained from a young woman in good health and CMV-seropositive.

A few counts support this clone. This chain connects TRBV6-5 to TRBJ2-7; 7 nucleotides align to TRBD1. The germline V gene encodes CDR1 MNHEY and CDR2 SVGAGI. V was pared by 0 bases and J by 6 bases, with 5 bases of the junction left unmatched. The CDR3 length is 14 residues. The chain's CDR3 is CASSYSRGLGEQYF. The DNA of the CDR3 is TGTGCCAGCAGTTACTCTAGGGGGCTAGGCGAGCAGTACTTC.

Here the CDR3 DNA reads TGTGCCAGCAGGTCCCAGCGGGGAGGCTACGAGCAGTACTTC. It codes for CASRSQRGGYEQYF. The V and J genes are TRBV6-6 and TRBJ2-7; 7 bases are shared with TRBD2. The V gene's germline CDR1 is MNHNY and CDR2 SVGAGI (reference sequence). CDR3 size: 14 residues. V shed 6 bases and J 3 bases; nucleotides not matched to a gene: 8.

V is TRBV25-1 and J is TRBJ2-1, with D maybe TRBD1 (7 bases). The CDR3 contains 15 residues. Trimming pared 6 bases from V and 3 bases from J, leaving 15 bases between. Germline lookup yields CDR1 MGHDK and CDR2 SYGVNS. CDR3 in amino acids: CASSRQGGVYNEQFF. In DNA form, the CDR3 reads TGTGCCAGCAGCCGTCAGGGGGGCGTCTACAATGAGCAGTTCTTC.

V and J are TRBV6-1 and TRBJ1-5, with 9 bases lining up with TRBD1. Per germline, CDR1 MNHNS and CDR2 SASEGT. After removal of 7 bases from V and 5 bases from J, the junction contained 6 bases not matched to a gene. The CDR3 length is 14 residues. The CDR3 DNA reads TGTGCCAGCATCCCGGACAGGGGAGATCAGCCCCAGCATTTT. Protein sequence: CASIPDRGDQPQHF.

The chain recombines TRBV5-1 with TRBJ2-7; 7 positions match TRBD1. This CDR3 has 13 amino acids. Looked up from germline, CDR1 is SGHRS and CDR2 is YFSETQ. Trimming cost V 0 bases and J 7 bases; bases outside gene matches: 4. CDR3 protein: CASSLGQGREQYF. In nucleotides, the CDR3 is TGCGCCAGCAGCTTGGGACAGGGACGTGAGCAGTACTTC. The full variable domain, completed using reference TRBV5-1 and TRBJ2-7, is KAGVTQTPRYLIKTRGQQVTLSCSPISGHRSVSWYQQTPGQGLQFLFEYFSETQRNKGNFPGRFSGRQFSNSRSEMNVSTLELGDSALYLCASSLGQGREQYFGPGTRLTVT.

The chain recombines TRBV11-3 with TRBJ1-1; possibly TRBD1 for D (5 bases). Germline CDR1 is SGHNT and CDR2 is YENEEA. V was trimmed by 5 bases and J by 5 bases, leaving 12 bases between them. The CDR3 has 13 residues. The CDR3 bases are TGTGCCAGCAGCCCCGGGGGGGGTACTGAAGCTTTCTTT. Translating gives CASSPGGGTEAFF.

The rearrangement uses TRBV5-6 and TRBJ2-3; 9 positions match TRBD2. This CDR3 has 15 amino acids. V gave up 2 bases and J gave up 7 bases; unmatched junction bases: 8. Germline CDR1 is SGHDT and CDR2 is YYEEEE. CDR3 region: CASSFGSSGSNTQYF. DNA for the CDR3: TGTGCCAGCAGCTTTGGAAGTAGCGGGAGTAATACGCAGTATTTT.

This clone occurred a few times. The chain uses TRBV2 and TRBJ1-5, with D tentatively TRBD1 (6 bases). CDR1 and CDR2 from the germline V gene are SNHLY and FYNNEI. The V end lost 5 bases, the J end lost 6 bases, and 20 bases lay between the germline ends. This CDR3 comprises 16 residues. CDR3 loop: CASSNLPTGNVQPQHF. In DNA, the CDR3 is TGTGCCAGCAGTAACCTCCCCACAGGGAACGTTCAGCCCCAGCATTTT. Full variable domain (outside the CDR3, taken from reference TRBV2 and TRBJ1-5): EPEVTQTPSHQVTQMGQEVILRCVPISNHLYFYWYRQILGQKVEFLVSFYNNEISEKSEIFDDQFSVERPDGSNFTLKIRSTKLEDSAMYFCASSNLPTGNVQPQHFGDGTRLSIL.

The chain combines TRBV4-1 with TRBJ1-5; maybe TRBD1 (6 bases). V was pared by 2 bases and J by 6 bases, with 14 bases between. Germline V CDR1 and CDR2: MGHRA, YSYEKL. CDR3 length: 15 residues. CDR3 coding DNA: TGCGCCAGCAGCCAATTTTCCTGGGGGCGTCAGCCCCAGCATTTT. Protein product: CASSQFSWGRQPQHF.

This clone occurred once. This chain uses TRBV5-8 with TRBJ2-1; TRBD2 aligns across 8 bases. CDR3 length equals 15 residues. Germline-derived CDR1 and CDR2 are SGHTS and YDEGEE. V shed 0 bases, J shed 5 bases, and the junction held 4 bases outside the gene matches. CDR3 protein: CASSLEPGRDNEQFF. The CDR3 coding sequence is TGTGCCAGCAGCTTGGAACCCGGGAGGGACAATGAGCAGTTCTTC. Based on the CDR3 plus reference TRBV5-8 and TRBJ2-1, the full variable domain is EAGVTQSPTHLIKTRGQQATLRCSPISGHTSVYWYQQALGLGLQFLLWYDEGEERNRGNFPPRFSGRQFPNYSSELNVNALELEDSALYLCASSLEPGRDNEQFFGPGTRLTVL.

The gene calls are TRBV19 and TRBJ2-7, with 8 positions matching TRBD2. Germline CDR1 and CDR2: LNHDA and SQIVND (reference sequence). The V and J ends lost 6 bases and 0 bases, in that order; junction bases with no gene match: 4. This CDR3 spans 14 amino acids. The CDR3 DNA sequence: TGTGCCAGTAGCCTAGCGGGCAACTCCTACGAGCAGTACTTC. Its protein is CASSLAGNSYEQYF.

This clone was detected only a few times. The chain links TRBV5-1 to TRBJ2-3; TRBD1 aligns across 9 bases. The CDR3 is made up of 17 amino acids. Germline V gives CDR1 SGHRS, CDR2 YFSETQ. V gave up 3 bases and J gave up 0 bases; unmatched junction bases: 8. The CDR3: CASSWNSGTGSTDTQYF. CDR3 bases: TGCGCCAGCAGCTGGAACTCCGGGACAGGGAGCACAGATACGCAGTATTTT.

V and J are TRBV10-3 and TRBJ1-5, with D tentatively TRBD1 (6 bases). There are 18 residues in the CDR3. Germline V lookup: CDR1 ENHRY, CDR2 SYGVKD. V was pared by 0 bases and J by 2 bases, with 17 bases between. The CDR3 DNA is TGTGCCATCAGTGAGTCGACTAGTCGGGGGGGCGGCAATCAGCCCCAGCATTTT. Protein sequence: CAISESTSRGGGNQPQHF.

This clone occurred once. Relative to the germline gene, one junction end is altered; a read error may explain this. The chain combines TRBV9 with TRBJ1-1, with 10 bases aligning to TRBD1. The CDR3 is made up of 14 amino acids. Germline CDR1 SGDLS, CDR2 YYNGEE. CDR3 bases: TGTGCCAGCAGCGTCTCCGGGACAGGGGACGTAAAGGGCTTT. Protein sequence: CASSVSGTGDVKGF.

The CDR3 bases are TGTGCCAGCACCCGGGGTCCCGGGGACGAGCAGTACTTC. Translated: CASTRGPGDEQYF. The V and J genes are TRBV6-5 and TRBJ2-7; D may be TRBD2 (5 bases). Germline V gene lookup returns CDR1 MNHEY and CDR2 SVGAGI. The CDR3 is 13 residues long. Deletions cut 7 bases from V and 5 bases from J, with 15 bases between.

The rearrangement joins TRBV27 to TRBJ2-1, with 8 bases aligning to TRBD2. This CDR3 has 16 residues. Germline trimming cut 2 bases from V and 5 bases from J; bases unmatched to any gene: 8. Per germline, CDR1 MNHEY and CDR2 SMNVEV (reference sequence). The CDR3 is CASSLSRAGGNNEQFF. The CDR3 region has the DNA TGTGCCAGCAGTTTAAGTAGGGCGGGGGGAAACAATGAGCAGTTCTTC.

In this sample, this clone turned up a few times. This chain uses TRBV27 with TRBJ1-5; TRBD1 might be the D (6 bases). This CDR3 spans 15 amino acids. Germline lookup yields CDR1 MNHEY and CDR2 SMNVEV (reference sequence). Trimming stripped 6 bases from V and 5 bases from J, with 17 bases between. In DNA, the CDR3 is TGTGCCAGCAGCCGTAGGGGGTTGGGAGATCAGCCCCAGCATTTT. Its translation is CASSRRGLGDQPQHF.

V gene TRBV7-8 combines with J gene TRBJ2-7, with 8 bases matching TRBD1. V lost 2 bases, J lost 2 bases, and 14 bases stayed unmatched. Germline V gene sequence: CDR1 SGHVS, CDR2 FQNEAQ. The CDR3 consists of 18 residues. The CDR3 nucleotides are TGTGCCAGCAGCTTAAATCTAGGTCCCGAACAGGGGGCCTACGAGCAGTACTTC. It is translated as CASSLNLGPEQGAYEQYF.

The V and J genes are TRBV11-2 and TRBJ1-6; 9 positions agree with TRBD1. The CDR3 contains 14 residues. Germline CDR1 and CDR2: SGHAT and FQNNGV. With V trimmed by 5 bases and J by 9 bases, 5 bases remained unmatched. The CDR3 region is CASSGGQGGSPLHF. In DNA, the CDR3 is TGTGCCAGCAGCGGGGGACAGGGAGGTTCACCCCTCCACTTT.

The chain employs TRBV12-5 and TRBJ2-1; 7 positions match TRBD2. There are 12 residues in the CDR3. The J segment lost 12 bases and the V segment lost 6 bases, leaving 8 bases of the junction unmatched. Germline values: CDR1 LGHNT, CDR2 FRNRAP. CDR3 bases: TGTGCTAGTGGAGAGCGGGACGGCATGCAGTTCTTC. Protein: CASGERDGMQFF.

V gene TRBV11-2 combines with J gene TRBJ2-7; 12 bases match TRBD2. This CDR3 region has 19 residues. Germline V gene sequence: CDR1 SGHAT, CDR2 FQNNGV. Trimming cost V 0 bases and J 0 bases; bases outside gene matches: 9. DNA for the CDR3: TGTGCCAGCAGCTTAGAAGTGACTAGCGGGAGCCGGCCCTCCTACGAGCAGTACTTC. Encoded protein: CASSLEVTSGSRPSYEQYF.

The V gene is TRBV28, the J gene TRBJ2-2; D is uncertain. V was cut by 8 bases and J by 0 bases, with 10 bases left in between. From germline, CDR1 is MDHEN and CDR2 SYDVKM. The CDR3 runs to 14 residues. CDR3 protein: CASQITTNTGELFF. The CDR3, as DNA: TGTGCCAGCCAGATAACCACGAACACCGGGGAGCTGTTTTTT.

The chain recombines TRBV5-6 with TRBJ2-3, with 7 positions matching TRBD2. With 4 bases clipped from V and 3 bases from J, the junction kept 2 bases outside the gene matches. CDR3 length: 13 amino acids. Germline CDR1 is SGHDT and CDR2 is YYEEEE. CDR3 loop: CASSTGGTDTQYF. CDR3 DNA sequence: TGTGCCAGCAGCACGGGGGGAACAGATACGCAGTATTTT.

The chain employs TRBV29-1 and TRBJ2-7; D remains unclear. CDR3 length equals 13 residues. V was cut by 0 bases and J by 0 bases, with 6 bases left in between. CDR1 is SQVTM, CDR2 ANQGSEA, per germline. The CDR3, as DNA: TGCAGCGTTGAAGAAAACAGCTCCTACGAGCAGTACTTC. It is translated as CSVEENSSYEQYF.

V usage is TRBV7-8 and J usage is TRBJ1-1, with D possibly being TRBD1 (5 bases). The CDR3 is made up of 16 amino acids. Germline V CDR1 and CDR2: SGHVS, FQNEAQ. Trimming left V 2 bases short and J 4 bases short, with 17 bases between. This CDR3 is CASSLWPSGSPTEAFF. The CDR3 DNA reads TGTGCCAGCAGCTTATGGCCCTCAGGGTCGCCCACTGAAGCTTTCTTT.

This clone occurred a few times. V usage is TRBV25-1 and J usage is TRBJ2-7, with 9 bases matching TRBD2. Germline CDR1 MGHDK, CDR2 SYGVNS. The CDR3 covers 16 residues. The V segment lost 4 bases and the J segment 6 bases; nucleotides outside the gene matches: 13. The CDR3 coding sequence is TGTGCCAGCAGTGCCTCTTTCCGGGGTAGCGGGAGCGAGCAGTACTTC. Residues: CASSASFRGSGSEQYF.

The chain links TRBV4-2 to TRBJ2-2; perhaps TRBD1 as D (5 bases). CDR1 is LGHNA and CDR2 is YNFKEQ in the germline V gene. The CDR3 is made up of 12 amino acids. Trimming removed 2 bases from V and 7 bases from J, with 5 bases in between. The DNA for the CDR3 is TGTGCCAGCAGCCAACAGGGCGGGGAGCTGTTTTTT. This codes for CASSQQGGELFF.

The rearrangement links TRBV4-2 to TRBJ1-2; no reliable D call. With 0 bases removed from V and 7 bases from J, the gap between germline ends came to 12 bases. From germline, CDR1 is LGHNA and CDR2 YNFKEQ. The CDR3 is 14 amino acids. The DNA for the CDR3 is TGTGCCAGCAGCCAAGATGACACAACCCCTGGCTACACCTTC. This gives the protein CASSQDDTTPGYTF.

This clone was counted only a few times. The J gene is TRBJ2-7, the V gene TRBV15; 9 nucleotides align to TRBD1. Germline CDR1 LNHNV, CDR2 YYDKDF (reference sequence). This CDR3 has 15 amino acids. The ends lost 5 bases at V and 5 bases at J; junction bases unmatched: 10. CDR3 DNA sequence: TGTGCCACCAGCGGTATCCGGGACAGGGACCACGAGCAGTACTTC. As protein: CATSGIRDRDHEQYF.

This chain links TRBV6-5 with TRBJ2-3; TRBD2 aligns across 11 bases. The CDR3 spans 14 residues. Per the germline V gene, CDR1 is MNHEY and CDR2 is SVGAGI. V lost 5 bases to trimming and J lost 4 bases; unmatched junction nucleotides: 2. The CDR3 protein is CASSLAGGSDTQYF. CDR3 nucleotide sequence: TGTGCCAGCAGTCTAGCGGGAGGATCAGATACGCAGTATTTT.